Below are 24 T cell receptor beta chains sequenced from a single sample in a study of cytomegalovirus exposure and HLA in healthy donors. PCR employed 60 Vbeta and 13 Jbeta primers. The protocol was immunoSEQ multiplex PCR, while the TCRdb copy is restricted to in-frame clones and leaves out a portion. The sample includes approximately 72,000 clones, 65% to 70% of them seen just once. Sequenced material: PBMCs. The source is a man aged 35 to 55 in good health and CMV-seropositive.

The chain carries TRBV19 and TRBJ2-5; 8 bases agree with TRBD1. The germline V gene has CDR1 LNHDA and CDR2 SQIVND (reference sequence). This CDR3 is 16 amino acids long. Losses at the gene ends were 3 bases for V and 4 bases for J; bases not matched to a gene: 10. CDR3 in amino acids: CASSMVSGGYLETQYF. The CDR3 DNA reads as TGTGCCAGTAGTATGGTTTCAGGGGGCTACCTAGAGACCCAGTACTTC. The whole variable domain, remainder taken from reference TRBV19 and TRBJ2-5, is DGGITQSPKYLFRKEGQNVTLSCEQNLNHDAMYWYRQDPGQGLRLIYYSQIVNDFQKGDIAEGYSVSREKKESFPLTVTSAQKNPTAFYLCASSMVSGGYLETQYFGPGTRLLVL.

The gene calls are TRBV19 and TRBJ1-5, with D tentatively TRBD1 (5 bases). The V end was cut by 3 bases, the J end by 7 bases, with 10 bases between. The CDR3 has 13 amino acids. CDR1 LNHDA and CDR2 SQIVND come from the germline V gene (reference sequence). This CDR3 is CASSITRGQPQHF. DNA for the CDR3: TGTGCCAGTAGTATTACAAGGGGCCAGCCCCAGCATTTT. The full variable domain, its missing parts supplied by reference TRBV19 and TRBJ1-5, is DGGITQSPKYLFRKEGQNVTLSCEQNLNHDAMYWYRQDPGQGLRLIYYSQIVNDFQKGDIAEGYSVSREKKESFPLTVTSAQKNPTAFYLCASSITRGQPQHFGDGTRLSIL.

This clone has a handful of counts. This chain connects TRBV30 to TRBJ2-5; D remains unclear. The germline gives CDR1 GTSNPN, CDR2 SVGIG (reference sequence). The CDR3 is made up of 15 amino acids. The V end was cut by 1 base, the J end by 1 base, with 13 bases between. CDR3 in amino acids: CAWSDEQRVQETQYF. In DNA, the CDR3 is TGTGCCTGGAGTGATGAACAGAGAGTCCAAGAGACCCAGTACTTC. Full variable domain (remainder filled in from reference TRBV30 and TRBJ2-5): SQTIHQWPATLVQPVGSPLSLECTVEGTSNPNLYWYRQAAGRGLQLLFYSVGIGQISSEVPQNLSASRPQDRQFILSSKKLLLSDSGFYLCAWSDEQRVQETQYFGPGTRLLVL.

V and J are TRBV12-5 and TRBJ2-3; 9 bases agree with TRBD2. Germline V gives CDR1 LGHNT, CDR2 FRNRAP. Trimming removed 8 bases from V and 11 bases from J; junction bases left unmatched: 8. The CDR3 is 12 amino acids. Here the CDR3 DNA reads TGTGCTAGTAGCGGGGGGAAGGTTGGGCAGTATTTT. As protein: CASSGGKVGQYF.

CDR3 nucleotides: TGTGCCAGCCCTAACAGGGAAAGCAATCAGCCCCAGCATTTT. Protein: CASPNRESNQPQHF. The rearrangement links TRBV27 to TRBJ1-5; maybe TRBD1 (6 bases). Per germline, CDR1 MNHEY and CDR2 SMNVEV (reference sequence). Trimming took 8 bases from V and 1 from J, leaving 12 bases between them. The CDR3 loop spans 14 amino acids.

This clone was observed a handful of times. The genes are TRBV7-2 and TRBJ2-7; the match to TRBD2 covers 7 bases. The germline V gene encodes CDR1 SGHTA and CDR2 FQGNSA. Unmatched junction bases numbered 13, after V lost 6 bases and J lost 2 bases. The CDR3 runs 16 residues. The CDR3 is CASRPQPGGGAYEQYF. In DNA, the CDR3 is TGTGCCAGCAGACCCCAACCGGGGGGTGGGGCCTACGAGCAGTACTTC.

The genes are TRBV19 and TRBJ2-5, with 7 bases identical to TRBD1. V was pared by 8 bases and J by 5 bases, with 8 bases of the junction left unmatched. This CDR3 has 13 amino acids. CDR1 is LNHDA and CDR2 is SQIVND in the germline V gene (reference sequence). The CDR3 nucleotides read TGTGCCAGTCAGGACAGGCCCCAGGAGACCCAGTACTTC. Residues: CASQDRPQETQYF. Full variable domain (remainder filled in from reference TRBV19 and TRBJ2-5): DGGITQSPKYLFRKEGQNVTLSCEQNLNHDAMYWYRQDPGQGLRLIYYSQIVNDFQKGDIAEGYSVSREKKESFPLTVTSAQKNPTAFYLCASQDRPQETQYFGPGTRLLVL.

The rearrangement joins TRBV6-4 to TRBJ1-2; 9 bases are shared with TRBD1. The CDR3 extends over 16 amino acids. Germline CDR1 MRHNA, CDR2 SNTAGT. V was clipped by 6 bases and J by 4 bases; unmatched bases: 12. DNA for the CDR3: TGTGCCAGCAGCCCTCAGGGACAGGGACCATTCTATGGCTACACCTTC. It specifies CASSPQGQGPFYGYTF.

The J gene is TRBJ1-4, the V gene TRBV9; D call uncertain. V dropped 0 bases and J dropped 3 bases, with 9 bases sitting between them. From germline, CDR1 is SGDLS and CDR2 YYNGEE. There are 15 residues in the CDR3. The CDR3 reads CASSVGGSANEKLFF. CDR3 nucleotides: TGTGCCAGCAGCGTAGGTGGTAGCGCTAATGAAAAACTGTTTTTT.

The V call is TRBV28, the J call TRBJ1-5; D gene uncertain. This CDR3 spans 14 amino acids. The V and J ends lost 0 bases and 3 bases respectively, with 6 bases between them. Germline V CDR1 and CDR2: MDHEN, SYDVKM. DNA for the CDR3: TGTGCCAGCAGTTTATGGCAACTCAATCAGCCCCAGCATTTT. It is translated as CASSLWQLNQPQHF.

This clone was observed once. This chain connects TRBV5-1 to TRBJ2-6, with 9 bases matching TRBD1. CDR1 is SGHRS, CDR2 YFSETQ, per germline. Losses at the gene ends were 4 bases for V and 1 base for J; bases not matched to a gene: 6. The CDR3 is made up of 17 amino acids. CDR3 residues: CASSRTGAQSGANVLTF. In nucleotides, the CDR3 is TGCGCCAGCAGCAGGACAGGGGCCCAATCTGGGGCCAACGTCCTGACTTTC.

This clone came up a few times. The chain couples TRBV19 to TRBJ1-1; D is unclear. CDR1 and CDR2 (germline): LNHDA, SQIVND (reference sequence). Trimming removed 6 bases from V and 0 bases from J, with 8 bases in between. The CDR3 is 13 residues long. CDR3 amino acids: CASSLAVNTEAFF. For the CDR3, the DNA is TGTGCCAGTAGCCTGGCGGTGAACACTGAAGCTTTCTTT.

The CDR3 loop reads CASSEPRRSDVDSNQPQHF. The CDR3 DNA reads TGCGCCAGCAGTGAGCCCCGGAGGTCGGATGTGGATAGCAATCAGCCCCAGCATTTT. The chain links TRBV10-1 to TRBJ1-5; D gene unclear. Germline V gene lookup returns CDR1 WNHNN and CDR2 SYGVQD (reference sequence). There are 19 residues in the CDR3. The V and J ends lost 2 bases and 0 bases respectively, with 20 bases between them.

This rearrangement joins TRBV9 to TRBJ1-1; a weak D match, TRBD1 (5 bases). Germline CDR1 SGDLS, CDR2 YYNGEE. CDR3 length: 15 amino acids. The ends were cut back, 4 bases at V and 1 base at J, with 14 bases in the middle. DNA of the CDR3: TGTGCCAGCAGCCCCAGCCTAGACAGGAACACTGAAGCTTTCTTT. This sequence encodes CASSPSLDRNTEAFF.

This clone was seen a handful of times. The V call is TRBV18, the J call TRBJ1-1, with 8 bases identical to TRBD1. After removal of 6 bases from V and 1 base from J, the junction contained 4 bases not matched to a gene. Germline V gene data show CDR1 as KGHSH and CDR2 as LQKENI. The CDR3 has 14 amino acids. The CDR3 DNA follows: TGTGCCAGCTCCCCCGGGACAGGGAACACTGAAGCTTTCTTT. It yields the protein CASSPGTGNTEAFF.

The chain combines TRBV4-2 with TRBJ1-4; TRBD1 is a possible D gene (6 bases). CDR1 is LGHNA, CDR2 YNFKEQ, per germline. V was trimmed by 2 bases and J by 4 bases, leaving 14 bases between them. The CDR3 has 16 amino acids. CDR3 coding DNA: TGTGCCAGCAGCCAACCTACGGACAGAGATAATGAAAAACTGTTTTTT. It encodes CASSQPTDRDNEKLFF.

V usage is TRBV19 and J usage is TRBJ2-3, with 8 bases lining up with TRBD2. V trimming: 7 bases; J trimming: 1 base; junction bases outside the gene matches: 7. Germline CDR1 reads LNHDA; CDR2 reads SQIVND (reference sequence). This CDR3 region has 15 residues. The CDR3: CASNPSGGGTDTQYF. The CDR3 DNA is TGTGCCAGTAACCCTTCCGGGGGGGGCACAGATACGCAGTATTTT.

The CDR3 DNA reads TGTGCCATCAGTGAGTCGACAGGGGAGACTTTCTTT. Amino acids: CAISESTGETFF. The rearrangement links TRBV10-3 to TRBJ1-1; 8 bases match TRBD1. The CDR3 runs 12 residues. The germline V gene encodes CDR1 ENHRY and CDR2 SYGVKD. Trimming cost V 0 bases and J 12 bases; bases outside gene matches: 3.

This chain uses TRBV19 with TRBJ2-5; D is perhaps TRBD1 (5 bases). Trimming removed 0 bases from V and 4 bases from J, with 12 bases in between. Germline lookup yields CDR1 LNHDA and CDR2 SQIVND (reference sequence). The CDR3 totals 15 residues. The CDR3 region has the DNA TGTGCCAGTAGTATAGATTGGACATCCCTAGAGACCCAGTACTTC. Its protein product is CASSIDWTSLETQYF.

This clone appeared a single time. This chain links TRBV6-5 with TRBJ2-3; 9 nucleotides agree with TRBD1. The length of the CDR3 is 16 residues. Looked up from germline, CDR1 is MNHEY and CDR2 is SVGAGI. With V trimmed by 0 bases and J by 6 bases, 7 bases remained unmatched. The CDR3 DNA is TGTGCCAGCAGTTACTCGGATGGGACAGGGACCGATACGCAGTATTTT. It specifies CASSYSDGTGTDTQYF.

This clone came up a few times. This chain uses TRBV5-1 with TRBJ1-4, with D perhaps TRBD1 (5 bases). V lost 1 base and J 7 bases, leaving 17 bases between the germline ends. This CDR3 spans 16 amino acids. Germline CDR1 and CDR2: SGHRS and YFSETQ. The CDR3 coding sequence is TGCGCCAGCAGCTTGACCTCGGTGGGGGGAAGTGAAAAACTGTTTTTT. Protein: CASSLTSVGGSEKLFF.

V and J are TRBV4-3 and TRBJ2-5; D is undetermined. CDR1 and CDR2 from the germline V gene are LGHNA and YSLEER. With 3 bases removed from V and 7 bases from J, the gap between germline ends came to 18 bases. This CDR3 contains 15 residues. The CDR3 DNA sequence: TGCGCCAGCAGCCAGGGCGACACAGCAAGTGGGACCCAGTACTTC. Translation gives CASSQGDTASGTQYF.

V is TRBV27 and J is TRBJ2-7; 7 bases are a match to TRBD1. The ends lost 5 bases at V and 6 bases at J; junction bases unmatched: 10. The CDR3 length is 14 residues. Germline CDR1 is MNHEY and CDR2 is SMNVEV (reference sequence). CDR3 sequence: CASSPNRGFGEQYF. CDR3 in DNA: TGTGCCAGCAGTCCTAACAGGGGTTTCGGCGAGCAGTACTTC.

The V gene is TRBV6-5, the J gene TRBJ2-2; D unresolved. CDR3 length: 13 amino acids. Germline CDR1 and CDR2: MNHEY and SVGAGI. V lost 6 bases, J lost 7 bases, and 12 bases lay in between. This CDR3 reads CASRLNNVGELFF. The CDR3 DNA reads as TGTGCCAGCAGACTTAATAACGTCGGGGAGCTGTTTTTT.